Below, 19 T cell receptor beta chains from the same sample are listed, as sequenced in a study of blood T cell repertoires in COVID-19. The table came from immunoSEQ multiplex PCR; TCRdb's copy has only in-frame clones and leaves some out. The table lists around 150,000 clones, about 80% of them singletons. The sample comprised peripheral blood. Receptors were obtained from a man in his fifties or sixties with acute or convalescent COVID-19.

The gene calls are TRBV10-3 and TRBJ2-6, with D unclear. Between the trimmed V and J ends, which lost 3 bases and 0 bases, there was a span of 6 bases. The germline V gene encodes CDR1 ENHRY and CDR2 SYGVKD. The CDR3 is 15 amino acids. The CDR3 nucleotides are TGTGCCATCAGTGAAACAGACTCTGGGGCCAACGTCCTGACTTTC. Encoded protein: CAISETDSGANVLTF.

The gene calls are TRBV5-4 and TRBJ1-6, with D perhaps matching TRBD1 (5 bases). With 4 bases removed from V and 10 bases from J, the gap between germline ends came to 15 bases. CDR3 length equals 14 residues. Germline assignment: CDR1 SGHNT and CDR2 YYREEE (reference sequence). CDR3 DNA sequence: TGTGCCAGCAGCCTCAGGGAGGGAAGATCACCCCTCCACTTT. It encodes CASSLREGRSPLHF.

CDR3 coding DNA: TGTGCCAGCAGCCCCACACGAACCGGGGAGCTGTTTTTT. It yields the protein CASSPTRTGELFF. This sequence joins TRBV12-3 or TRBV12-4 and TRBJ2-2; no definite D call. This CDR3 is 13 amino acids long. V lost 6 bases, J lost 5 bases, and 10 bases lay in between.

J is TRBJ2-2 and V is TRBV5-1; 9 positions agree with TRBD2. In germline, CDR1 is SGHRS, CDR2 YFSETQ. Unmatched junction bases numbered 10, after V lost 0 bases and J lost 1 base. The CDR3 spans 19 residues. Here the CDR3 reads CASSLASIAGVMNTGELFF. The CDR3, as DNA: TGCGCCAGCAGCTTGGCATCAATAGCGGGGGTTATGAACACCGGGGAGCTGTTTTTT.

V is TRBV9 and J is TRBJ2-3; 12 bases agree with TRBD2. This CDR3 has 16 amino acids. V trimming: 4 bases; J trimming: 8 bases; junction bases outside the gene matches: 11. Germline CDR1 is SGDLS and CDR2 is YYNGEE. CDR3 loop: CASSKRTSGDLATQYF. CDR3 sequence (DNA): TGTGCCAGCAGCAAACGGACTAGCGGGGACCTTGCTACGCAGTATTTT.

This clone was observed a few times. The J gene is TRBJ2-2, the V gene TRBV6-5; 8 bases fit TRBD1. CDR1 is MNHEY, CDR2 SVGAGI, per germline. The CDR3 contains 14 residues. Trimming took 6 bases from V and 4 from J; bases not matched to a gene: 4. The CDR3 loop reads CASSYTGGTGELFF. CDR3 DNA sequence: TGTGCCAGCAGCTACACAGGGGGCACCGGGGAGCTGTTTTTT.

The genes are TRBV6-5 and TRBJ2-2, with TRBD2 matching 8 bases. The CDR3 consists of 15 residues. The germline CDR1 and CDR2 sequences are MNHEY and SVGAGI. V trimming: 6 bases; J trimming: 4 bases; junction bases outside the gene matches: 7. CDR3 region: CASSPGGATTGELFF. Here the CDR3 DNA reads TGTGCCAGCAGCCCCGGGGGGGCGACCACCGGGGAGCTGTTTTTT.

The chain recombines TRBV27 with TRBJ1-2; D is unresolved. CDR3 size: 14 residues. Trimming took off 1 base at V and 4 bases at J, with 10 bases between the two ends. CDR1 and CDR2 (germline): MNHEY, SMNVEV (reference sequence). In DNA form, the CDR3 reads TGTGCCAGCAGTTTATTTGGCGGAGTCTATGGCTACACCTTC. Residues: CASSLFGGVYGYTF.

This clone was recorded a few times. The chain recombines TRBV3-1 (or the pseudogene TRBV3-2) with TRBJ1-2; 7 bases line up with TRBD1. Germline V gene lookup returns CDR1 LGHDT and CDR2 YNNKEL (reference sequence). Germline trimming cut 0 bases from V and 4 bases from J; bases unmatched to any gene: 2. The CDR3 length is 14 residues. The CDR3 sequence: CASSQETGFYGYTF. The DNA for the CDR3 is TGTGCCAGCAGCCAAGAGACAGGGTTCTATGGCTACACCTTC.

The V and J genes are TRBV7-6 and TRBJ2-3, with TRBD2 matching 10 bases. The CDR3 is 18 amino acids. CDR1 and CDR2 (germline): SGHVS, FNYEAQ. J lost 3 bases, V lost 1 base, and 10 bases had no gene match. This chain's CDR3 is CASSLGLSSGGKTDTQYF. The CDR3 nucleotides are TGTGCCAGCAGCTTAGGCCTTAGTAGCGGGGGGAAAACAGATACGCAGTATTTT.

The chain joins TRBV5-5 to TRBJ2-2; D may be TRBD1 (5 bases). Looked up from germline, CDR1 is SGHKS and CDR2 is YYEKEE (reference sequence). Trimming took 0 bases from V and 5 from J, leaving 11 bases between them. The CDR3 contains 15 residues. The CDR3, as DNA: TGTGCCAGCAGCTTGGAGTCACAGGCAACCGGGGAGCTGTTTTTT. Translation gives CASSLESQATGELFF. Using reference TRBV5-5 and TRBJ2-2 for the parts outside the CDR3, the full variable domain is DAGVTQSPTHLIKTRGQQVTLRCSPISGHKSVSWYQQVLGQGPQFIFQYYEKEERGRGNFPDRFSARQFPNYSSELNVNALLLGDSALYLCASSLESQATGELFFGEGSRLTVL.

The gene calls are TRBV25-1 and TRBJ2-1, with 8 bases fitting TRBD1. V gave up 4 bases and J gave up 4 bases; unmatched junction bases: 3. The CDR3 is 14 amino acids. CDR1 is MGHDK and CDR2 is SYGVNS in the germline V gene. For the CDR3, the DNA is TGTGCCAGCAGTGTGCAGGGGGCGTACAATGAGCAGTTCTTC. Its protein product is CASSVQGAYNEQFF.

This clone was recorded a few times. This chain connects TRBV12-3 or TRBV12-4 to TRBJ2-7; D remains ambiguous. The CDR3 runs 11 residues. Trimming stripped 4 bases from V and 6 bases from J, with 7 bases between. DNA for the CDR3: TGTGCCAGCAGTTCTTCCGGCGAGCAGTACTTC. Translated, it gives CASSSSGEQYF.

The chain has TRBV18 and TRBJ2-5; D might be TRBD1 (5 bases). V lost 5 bases and J 5 bases, leaving 9 bases between the germline ends. The CDR3 has 12 residues. CDR1 and CDR2 (germline): KGHSH, LQKENI. The CDR3 spells CASSGAEETQYF. The CDR3 DNA reads as TGTGCCAGCTCAGGGGCCGAGGAGACCCAGTACTTC.

The V and J genes are TRBV5-1 and TRBJ2-4, with 8 bases matching TRBD1. Per germline, CDR1 SGHRS and CDR2 YFSETQ. V was clipped by 0 bases and J by 8 bases; unmatched bases: 7. The CDR3 is made up of 15 amino acids. CDR3 in DNA: TGCGCCAGCAGCTTGGCAAGCAGGGGGCAAGACATTCAGTACTTC. As protein: CASSLASRGQDIQYF.

The genes are TRBV7-2 and TRBJ2-1, with D tentatively TRBD1 (5 bases). Looked up from germline, CDR1 is SGHTA and CDR2 is FQGNSA. The V end was cut by 2 bases, the J end by 8 bases, with 10 bases between. The CDR3 covers 13 residues. The CDR3 here is CASSLKGAHEQFF. CDR3 sequence (DNA): TGTGCCAGCAGCTTAAAAGGGGCCCATGAGCAGTTCTTC.

The CDR3 here is CASRKIPGLFLPFYEQYV. The CDR3 DNA reads as TGTGCCAGCAGGAAAATACCGGGACTATTCTTACCTTTCTACGAGCAGTACGTC. The chain couples TRBV21-1 to TRBJ2-7; the table calls TRBD2, which could not be checked here. TRBV21-1 is deemed a pseudogene. The CDR3 spans 18 residues.

The chain employs TRBV5-6 and TRBJ1-4, with 10 bases lining up with TRBD1. This CDR3 has 14 amino acids. The V gene end was trimmed by 4 bases and the J gene end by 6 bases; junction bases not matched to a gene: 3. Germline V gene lookup returns CDR1 SGHDT and CDR2 YYEEEE. CDR3 coding DNA: TGTGCCAGCAGCGAGGACAGGGGGGATGAAAAACTGTTTTTT. This encodes CASSEDRGDEKLFF.

The chain carries TRBV19 and TRBJ2-2, with 7 bases identical to TRBD1. The germline CDR1 and CDR2 sequences are LNHDA and SQIVND (reference sequence). V lost 7 bases, J lost 6 bases, and 11 bases stayed unmatched. This CDR3 has 15 residues. The CDR3 protein is CASTANTGAAGELFF. The DNA for the CDR3 is TGTGCCAGTACCGCTAATACAGGGGCGGCCGGGGAGCTGTTTTTT.